Shown below are 21 T cell receptor beta chains from a single sample sequenced in a study of T cells in narcolepsy. The table came from immunoSEQ multiplex PCR; TCRdb's copy has only in-frame clones and leaves some out. The profile shows tens of thousands of clones, about 80% of them singletons. Sample: memory (CD45RA-) CD4+ T cells from blood. Every receptor here comes from a human donor in good health.

This clone was picked up a small number of times. The chain links TRBV28 to TRBJ2-5; TRBD2 matches at 9 bases. Germline V gene data show CDR1 as MDHEN and CDR2 as SYDVKM. CDR3 length: 16 residues. Trimming at V came to 2 bases and at J to 7 bases, leaving 11 bases not matched to a gene. The chain's CDR3 is CASSLATSGQTGTQYF. CDR3 nucleotide sequence: TGTGCCAGCAGTTTAGCGACTAGCGGCCAAACCGGGACCCAGTACTTC.

In this sample, this clone turned up once. This chain uses TRBV7-8 with TRBJ1-2, with 10 bases fitting TRBD1. From germline, CDR1 is SGHVS and CDR2 FQNEAQ. V was clipped by 4 bases and J by 2 bases; unmatched bases: 1. This CDR3 contains 14 residues. CDR3 in amino acids: CASSSGQGNYGYTF. The CDR3 nucleotides read TGTGCCAGCAGCTCGGGACAGGGGAACTATGGCTACACCTTC. The full variable domain, its missing parts supplied by reference TRBV7-8 and TRBJ1-2, is GAGVSQSPRYKVAKRGQDVALRCDPISGHVSLFWYQQALGQGPEFLTYFQNEAQLDKSGLPSDRFFAERPEGSVSTLKIQRTQQEDSAVYLCASSSGQGNYGYTFGSGTRLTVV.

This clone was found once. This sequence joins TRBV10-3 and TRBJ1-2; unclear D gene. V dropped 6 bases and J dropped 2 bases, with 7 bases sitting between them. The CDR3 loop spans 12 amino acids. Germline V gene sequence: CDR1 ENHRY, CDR2 SYGVKD. DNA for the CDR3: TGTGCCATCAGGCTGCCCAACTATGGCTACACCTTC. This translates into CAIRLPNYGYTF.

The chain employs TRBV5-4 and TRBJ2-1, with D tentatively TRBD2 (7 bases). From germline, CDR1 is SGHNT and CDR2 YYREEE (reference sequence). This CDR3 contains 16 residues. With 4 bases removed from V and 7 bases from J, the gap between germline ends came to 21 bases. Written as DNA, the CDR3 is TGTGCCAGCAGCCCCTCAGGAGGAGGGGGGGCTAATGAGCAGTTCTTC. This encodes CASSPSGGGGANEQFF.

The chain has TRBV16 and TRBJ1-2, with D unresolved. The V gene's germline CDR1 is KGHSY and CDR2 FQNENV. This CDR3 spans 14 amino acids. Trimming took off 0 bases at V and 8 bases at J, with 13 bases between the two ends. The CDR3 spells CASSQSRERTGYTF. In DNA form, the CDR3 reads TGTGCCAGCAGCCAATCTAGAGAGAGGACCGGCTACACCTTC.

CDR3 amino acids: CASSLDVKGTEAFF. DNA for the CDR3: TGTGCCAGCAGCTTAGATGTCAAGGGCACTGAAGCTTTCTTT. The chain combines TRBV11-2 with TRBJ1-1; D is ambiguous. Between the trimmed V and J ends, which lost 0 bases and 4 bases, there was a span of 9 bases. The CDR3 covers 14 residues. Germline V gives CDR1 SGHAT, CDR2 FQNNGV.

V is TRBV7-9 and J is TRBJ2-1; 7 bases are a match to TRBD2. Looked up from germline, CDR1 is SEHNR and CDR2 is FQNEAQ (reference sequence). There are 16 residues in the CDR3. J lost 0 bases, V lost 0 bases, and 2 bases had no gene match. The CDR3 reads CASSLAGGFSYNEQFF. The DNA for the CDR3 is TGTGCCAGCAGCTTAGCGGGGGGGTTCTCCTACAATGAGCAGTTCTTC.

The CDR3 protein is CASSPTVSGGVYEQFF. CDR3 DNA sequence: TGTGCCAGCTCCCCCACGGTGAGCGGGGGGGTCTATGAGCAGTTCTTC. This rearrangement joins TRBV18 to TRBJ2-1; 10 bases are shared with TRBD2. There are 16 residues in the CDR3. The V gene's germline CDR1 is KGHSH and CDR2 LQKENI. J gave up 8 bases and V 6 bases, and 13 bases lay outside the gene matches.

This chain connects TRBV5-3 to TRBJ2-5; possibly TRBD1 for D (5 bases). TRBV5-3 is reported as an ORF; its role is uncertain. The CDR3 has 15 amino acids. V lost 4 bases and J 3 bases, leaving 16 bases between the germline ends. The CDR3 DNA reads as TGTGCCAGAAGCCTCTACTCCAGGGTAGAAGAGACCCAGTACTTC. Protein product: CARSLYSRVEETQYF.

The chain uses TRBV27 and TRBJ2-7; D is perhaps TRBD1 or TRBD2 (5 bases each). The CDR3 is made up of 16 amino acids. V was trimmed by 5 bases and J by 4 bases, leaving 21 bases between them. Germline-derived CDR1 and CDR2 are MNHEY and SMNVEV (reference sequence). CDR3 region: CASSQSPGRMSYEQYF. In nucleotides, the CDR3 is TGTGCCAGCAGTCAGTCTCCGGGACGGATGTCGTACGAGCAGTACTTC.

The V gene is TRBV20-1, the J gene TRBJ2-2; the D is unclear. Germline V gives CDR1 DFQATT, CDR2 SNEGSKA (reference sequence). Trimming took 4 bases from V and 7 from J, leaving 7 bases between them. This CDR3 is built from 11 residues. Here the CDR3 DNA reads TGCAGTGCTACGTCCGGCGGGGAGCTGTTTTTT. This gives the protein CSATSGGELFF.

The chain recombines TRBV13 with TRBJ1-2; a possible D gene is TRBD1 (5 bases). CDR1 and CDR2 from the germline V gene are PRHDT and FYEKMQ (reference sequence). This CDR3 contains 15 residues. V was pared by 2 bases and J by 4 bases, with 14 bases between. The CDR3 is CASSLSRRDSYGYTF. The CDR3, as DNA: TGTGCCAGCAGCTTAAGCAGGAGGGACTCCTATGGCTACACCTTC.

V is TRBV10-1 and J is TRBJ2-1, with 11 bases aligning to TRBD2. The CDR3 consists of 17 residues. V lost 4 bases, J lost 0 bases, and 5 bases stayed unmatched. From germline, CDR1 is WNHNN and CDR2 SYGVQD (reference sequence). CDR3 loop: CASSVLAGVSSYNEQFF. In DNA form, the CDR3 reads TGCGCCAGCAGTGTACTAGCGGGGGTGAGCTCCTACAATGAGCAGTTCTTC.

This chain connects TRBV15 to TRBJ2-5; D gene ambiguous. Germline V CDR1 and CDR2: LNHNV, YYDKDF (reference sequence). The length of the CDR3 is 15 residues. The germline V and J ends were trimmed by 0 bases and 0 bases, with 8 bases remaining between them. CDR3 protein: CATSRDPGNQETQYF. In DNA, the CDR3 is TGTGCCACCAGCAGAGATCCTGGAAACCAAGAGACCCAGTACTTC.

The rearrangement joins TRBV5-1 to TRBJ2-2; 8 bases match TRBD2. J lost 4 bases, V lost 0 bases, and 2 bases had no gene match. The CDR3 loop spans 15 amino acids. Germline V gene sequence: CDR1 SGHRS, CDR2 YFSETQ. The CDR3 loop is CASSLATSGTGELFF. In DNA, the CDR3 is TGCGCCAGCAGCTTGGCAACTAGCGGCACCGGGGAGCTGTTTTTT. The complete variable domain, with remaining parts taken from reference TRBV5-1 and TRBJ2-2, reads KAGVTQTPRYLIKTRGQQVTLSCSPISGHRSVSWYQQTPGQGLQFLFEYFSETQRNKGNFPGRFSGRQFSNSRSEMNVSTLELGDSALYLCASSLATSGTGELFFGEGSRLTVL.

This chain links TRBV11-3 with TRBJ2-6, with TRBD2 as a possible D gene (6 bases). Germline V gene sequence: CDR1 SGHNT, CDR2 YENEEA. CDR3 length equals 14 residues. Trimming took 7 bases from V and 4 from J, leaving 11 bases between them. CDR3 nucleotide sequence: TGTGCCAGCAAGGGCGCGGGAGGGGCCAACGTCCTGACTTTC. Its protein product is CASKGAGGANVLTF.

This clone was seen just once. This rearrangement joins TRBV10-2 to TRBJ2-1; D call uncertain. This CDR3 has 11 residues. Trimming took off 11 bases at V and 6 bases at J, with 11 bases between the two ends. The V gene's germline CDR1 is WSHSY and CDR2 SAAADI. The CDR3 reads CASSVLNEQFF. The CDR3 DNA sequence: TGCGCCTCCAGCGTCCTCAATGAGCAGTTCTTC.

This clone was seen a single time. Other DNA sequences in the same sample also yield this CDR3. The V gene is TRBV9, the J gene TRBJ1-6; perhaps TRBD1 as D (6 bases). Looked up from germline, CDR1 is SGDLS and CDR2 is YYNGEE. V was clipped by 4 bases and J by 4 bases, with 12 bases between them. The CDR3 totals 15 residues. CDR3 region: CASSPGDTYNSPLHF. CDR3 DNA sequence: TGTGCCAGCAGCCCTGGGGACACTTATAATTCACCCCTCCACTTT.

The rearrangement joins TRBV29-1 to TRBJ1-2; D is unclear. The CDR3 is 15 residues long. Per the germline V gene, CDR1 is SQVTM and CDR2 is ANQGSEA. Trimming cost V 1 base and J 7 bases, with 19 bases left between them. As DNA, the CDR3 is TGCAGCGTTGAAGTACCGCCAGCCCTAATCGCTGGCTACACCTTC. As protein: CSVEVPPALIAGYTF. The full variable domain, its missing parts supplied by reference TRBV29-1 and TRBJ1-2, is SAVISQKPSRDICQRGTSLTIQCQVDSQVTMMFWYRQQPGQSLTLIATANQGSEATYESGFVIDKFPISRPNLTFSTLTVSNMSPEDSSIYLCSVEVPPALIAGYTFGSGTRLTVV.

This clone appeared a few times. The chain is built from TRBV6-6 and TRBJ1-1; tentatively, D is TRBD1 (6 bases). Trimming took 7 bases from V and 1 from J, leaving 13 bases between them. CDR1 and CDR2 from the germline V gene are MNHNY and SVGAGI (reference sequence). The length of the CDR3 is 14 residues. The DNA of the CDR3 is TGTGCCAGCAACCAGGGACATCAGAACACTGAAGCTTTCTTT. As protein: CASNQGHQNTEAFF.

The chain has TRBV4-1 and TRBJ1-4, with 7 bases lining up with TRBD1. J lost 0 bases, V lost 0 bases, and 1 base had no gene match. This CDR3 spans 16 amino acids. Germline V CDR1 and CDR2: MGHRA, YSYEKL. In nucleotides, the CDR3 is TGCGCCAGCAGCCAAGACAGGGGGTCAACTAATGAAAAACTGTTTTTT. Translated: CASSQDRGSTNEKLFF.